These T cell receptor beta chains were read from a single sample in a study of beta chain features in type 1 diabetes. Assay: immunoSEQ multiplex PCR; the TCRdb copy retains only in-frame clones and omits some. The sample consists of roughly 450,000 clones, approximately 15% of them appearing once. Sequences were obtained from naive CD4+ T cells from blood. These receptors came from a young man in good health. Each CDR3 is given with its conserved first and last residue. Fields, in order: V gene, J gene, clone size, D gene, CDR3 protein, CDR3 DNA. A D gene is named only where the DNA matches it firmly. Not every row has a clone size; where given, it reads once, few, many or a size class.

>TRBV2|TRBJ1-4|-|-
CATLREATGGEKLFF
TGTGCCACGCTTCGGGAGGCGACCGGAGGGGAAAAACTGTTTTTT
>TRBV5-6|TRBJ2-1|few|TRBD2
CASSPDVSGPYNEQFF
TGTGCCAGCAGCCCGGACGTTAGCGGGCCCTACAATGAGCAGTTCTTC
>TRBV7-6|TRBJ2-5|few|-
CASSLDGATQYF
TGTGCCAGCAGCTTAGATGGGGCTACCCAGTACTTC
>TRBV6-5|TRBJ2-1|few|-
CASSNGGGEQFF
TGTGCCAGCAGCAACGGAGGGGGTGAGCAGTTCTTC
>TRBV7-6|TRBJ1-5|-|-
CASSQQAGRNQPQHF
TGTGCCAGCAGCCAACAGGCGGGGCGCAATCAGCCCCAGCATTTT
>TRBV6-6|TRBJ1-6|-|-
CASSYNSPLHF
TGTGCCAGCAGTTACAATTCACCCCTCCACTTT
>TRBV11-3|TRBJ2-3|few|-
CASSSPNEDTQYF
TGTGCCAGCAGCTCACCAAACGAAGATACGCAGTATTTT
>TRBV4-3|TRBJ2-1|few|TRBD2
CASSQDASGTSYNEQFF
TGCGCCAGCAGCCAAGACGCTAGCGGGACCTCCTACAATGAGCAGTTCTTC
>TRBV29-1|TRBJ1-2|few|-
CSVQRQWGPYTF
TGCAGCGTTCAGAGACAGTGGGGACCCTACACCTTC
>TRBV2|TRBJ2-7|-|TRBD1
CASSESRTGYEQYF
TGTGCCAGCAGTGAATCTAGGACAGGCTACGAGCAGTACTTC
>TRBV25-1|TRBJ1-5|-|-
CASRQAGNQPQHF
TGTGCCAGCAGACAGGCTGGGAATCAGCCCCAGCATTTT
>TRBV7-2|TRBJ2-5|few|-
CASSEGPGTMETQYF
TGTGCCAGCAGCGAAGGGCCAGGGACAATGGAGACCCAGTACTTC
>TRBV7-8|TRBJ2-1|-|TRBD2
CASSFGLAGESEQFF
TGTGCCAGCAGCTTCGGACTAGCGGGAGAGAGTGAGCAGTTCTTC
>TRBV14|TRBJ2-5|few|-
CASSQDLETQYF
TGTGCCAGCAGCCAAGATTTGGAGACCCAGTACTTC
>TRBV11-3|TRBJ2-5|-|-
CASSTRSRREGETQYF
TGTGCCAGCAGCACCCGATCAAGACGTGAAGGAGAGACCCAGTACTTC
>TRBV30|TRBJ2-2|few|-
CAWSVIFGAATGELFF
TGTGCCTGGAGTGTGATTTTTGGGGCAGCTACCGGGGAGCTGTTTTTT
>TRBV7-2|TRBJ2-5|-|-
CASSFTGTQETQYF
TGTGCCAGCAGCTTCACAGGGACCCAAGAGACCCAGTACTTC
>TRBV18|TRBJ2-2|-|-
CASSPLSTGELFF
TGTGCCAGCTCACCATTGTCCACCGGGGAGCTGTTTTTT
>TRBV4-2|TRBJ2-3|-|TRBD2
CASSQVTSRSTDTQYF
TGTGCCAGCAGCCAAGTGACTAGCCGAAGCACAGATACGCAGTATTTT
>TRBV7-9|TRBJ1-2|few|-
CASSLADGGGYTF
TGTGCCAGCAGCTTAGCGGACGGCGGTGGCTACACCTTC
>TRBV11-2|TRBJ1-1|few|-
CASSTTAYGEAFF
TGTGCCAGCAGCACCACAGCGTACGGTGAAGCTTTCTTT
>TRBV9|TRBJ2-5|-|-
CASSVASGLQETQYF
TGTGCCAGCAGCGTAGCATCGGGGCTCCAAGAGACCCAGTACTTC
>TRBV13|TRBJ2-7|-|-
CASSFRQTAYEQYF
TGTGCCAGCAGCTTTAGACAGACAGCCTACGAGCAGTACTTC
>TRBV29-1|TRBJ2-5|-|-
CSVVRGQETQYF
TGCAGCGTTGTTAGGGGCCAAGAGACCCAGTACTTC
>TRBV5-1|TRBJ2-1|-|-
CASSLDRGLYEQFF
TGCGCCAGCAGCTTGGATCGGGGGCTCTATGAGCAGTTCTTC
>TRBV30|TRBJ2-5|-|-
CAWSHPGTRETQYF
TGTGCCTGGAGTCATCCCGGGACAAGAGAGACCCAGTACTTC
>TRBV18|TRBJ2-7|-|-
CASSPDNNYEQYF
TGTGCCAGCTCACCGGACAACAACTACGAGCAGTACTTC
>TRBV10-3|TRBJ2-2|-|-
CAISESSGVDAGELFF
TGTGCCATCAGTGAGTCGTCAGGGGTTGACGCCGGGGAGCTGTTTTTT